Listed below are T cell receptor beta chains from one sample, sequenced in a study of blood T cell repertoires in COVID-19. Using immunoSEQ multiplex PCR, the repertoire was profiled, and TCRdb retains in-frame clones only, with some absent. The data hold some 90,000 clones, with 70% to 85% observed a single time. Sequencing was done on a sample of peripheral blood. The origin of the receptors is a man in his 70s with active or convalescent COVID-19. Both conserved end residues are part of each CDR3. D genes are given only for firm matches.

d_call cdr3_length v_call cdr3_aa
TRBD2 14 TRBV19 CASSVGGGRETQYF
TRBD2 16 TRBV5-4 CASSSLLAGTYNEQFF
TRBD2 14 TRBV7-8 CASSLLAGTYEQYF
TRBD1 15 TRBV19 CASSRGSTIRGKLFF
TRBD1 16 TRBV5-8 CASSENRGRTNEKLFF
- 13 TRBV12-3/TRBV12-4 CASSRQVSYEQYF
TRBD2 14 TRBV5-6 CASSTGLAGGEQFF
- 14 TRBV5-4 CASSYGTGGYEQYF
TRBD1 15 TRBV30 CAWSADRGRGGELFF
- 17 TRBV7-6 CASSPRTARTATGELFF
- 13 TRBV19 CASSIGRAYEQYF
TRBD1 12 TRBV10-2 CASRGDSYGYTF
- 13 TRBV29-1 CSVWGDLSETQYF
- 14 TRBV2 CASSEVQGGRSQYF
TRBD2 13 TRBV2 CASRQGLADTQYF
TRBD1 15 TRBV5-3 CAHFDGAGQGGEQYF
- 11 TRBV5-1 CASSFRQPQHF
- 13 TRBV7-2 CASSLPEGQEQYF
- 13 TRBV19 CASSLGRQETQYF
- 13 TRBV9 CASSMSPSGEQFF
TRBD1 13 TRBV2 CASSRGPDTEAFF
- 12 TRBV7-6 CASSYSGETQYF
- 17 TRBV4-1 CASSQDVARVKLQPQHF
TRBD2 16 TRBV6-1 CASSDSGGPGTDTQYF
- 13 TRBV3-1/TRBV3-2 CASSADMNTEAFF
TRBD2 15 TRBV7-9 CASSSRGGLTDTQYF
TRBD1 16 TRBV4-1 CASSQSQGMSNQPQHF
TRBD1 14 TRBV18 CASSGTGYYNEQFF
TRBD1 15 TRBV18 CASSQTTGVKDTQYF
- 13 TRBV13 CASSPRRGNEQFF